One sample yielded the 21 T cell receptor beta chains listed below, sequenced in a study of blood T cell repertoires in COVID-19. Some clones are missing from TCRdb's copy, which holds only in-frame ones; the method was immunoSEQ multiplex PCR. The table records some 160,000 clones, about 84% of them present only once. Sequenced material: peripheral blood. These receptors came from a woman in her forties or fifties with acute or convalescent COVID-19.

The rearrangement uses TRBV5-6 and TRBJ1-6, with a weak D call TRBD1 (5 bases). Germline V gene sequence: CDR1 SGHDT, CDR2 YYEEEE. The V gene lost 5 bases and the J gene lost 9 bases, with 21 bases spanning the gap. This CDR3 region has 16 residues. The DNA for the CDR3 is TGTGCCAGCAGGCGGGACGGACTCTTGGTTGGTTCACCCCTCCACTTT. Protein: CASRRDGLLVGSPLHF.

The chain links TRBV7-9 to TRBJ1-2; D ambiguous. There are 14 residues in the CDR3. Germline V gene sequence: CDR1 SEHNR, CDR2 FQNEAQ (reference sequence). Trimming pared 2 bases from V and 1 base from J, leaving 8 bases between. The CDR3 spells CASSLSTGNYGYTF. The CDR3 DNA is TGTGCCAGCAGCTTATCAACTGGTAACTATGGCTACACCTTC.

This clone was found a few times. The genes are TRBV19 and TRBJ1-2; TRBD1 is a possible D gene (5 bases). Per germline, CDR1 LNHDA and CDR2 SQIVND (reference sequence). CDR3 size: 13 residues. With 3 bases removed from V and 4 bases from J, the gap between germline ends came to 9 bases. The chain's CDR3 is CASSMDTRYGYTF. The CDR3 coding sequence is TGTGCCAGTAGTATGGACACTCGCTATGGCTACACCTTC.

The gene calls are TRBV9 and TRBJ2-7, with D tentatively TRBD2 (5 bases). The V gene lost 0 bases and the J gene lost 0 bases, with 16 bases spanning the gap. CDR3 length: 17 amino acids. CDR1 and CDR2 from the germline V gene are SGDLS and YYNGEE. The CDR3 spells CASSVAASARGSYEQYF. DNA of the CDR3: TGTGCCAGCAGCGTAGCTGCATCGGCCCGGGGCTCCTACGAGCAGTACTTC.

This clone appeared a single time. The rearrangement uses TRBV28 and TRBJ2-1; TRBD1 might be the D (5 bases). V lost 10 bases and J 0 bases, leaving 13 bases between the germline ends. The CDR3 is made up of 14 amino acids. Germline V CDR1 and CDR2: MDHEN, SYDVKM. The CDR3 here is CATQQASSYNEQFF. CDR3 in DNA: TGTGCCACTCAACAGGCAAGCTCCTACAATGAGCAGTTCTTC. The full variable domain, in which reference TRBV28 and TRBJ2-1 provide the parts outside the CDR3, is DVKVTQSSRYLVKRTGEKVFLECVQDMDHENMFWYRQDPGLGLRLIYFSYDVKMKEKGDIPEGYSVSREKKERFSLILESASTNQTSMYLCATQQASSYNEQFFGPGTRLTVL.

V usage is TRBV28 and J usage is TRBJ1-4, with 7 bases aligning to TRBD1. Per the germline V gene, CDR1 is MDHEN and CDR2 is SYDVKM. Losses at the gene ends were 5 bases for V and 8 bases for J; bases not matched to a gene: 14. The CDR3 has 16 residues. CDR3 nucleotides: TGTGCCAGCAGTATGAGAACAGGGGCTCATAGGGAAAAACTGTTTTTT. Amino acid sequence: CASSMRTGAHREKLFF.

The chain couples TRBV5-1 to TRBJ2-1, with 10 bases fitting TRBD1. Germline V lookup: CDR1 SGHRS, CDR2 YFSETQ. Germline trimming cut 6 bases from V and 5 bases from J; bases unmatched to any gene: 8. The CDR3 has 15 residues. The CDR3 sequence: CASNLGTGAHNEQFF. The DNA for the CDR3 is TGCGCCAGCAACCTGGGGACAGGGGCACACAATGAGCAGTTCTTC.

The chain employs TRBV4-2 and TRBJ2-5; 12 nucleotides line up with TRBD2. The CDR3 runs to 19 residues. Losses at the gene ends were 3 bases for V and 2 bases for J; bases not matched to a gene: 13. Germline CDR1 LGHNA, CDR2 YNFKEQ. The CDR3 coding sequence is TGTGCCAGCAGCCAGCCCCCCCCAAAGACTAGCGGGGGACAAGAGACCCAGTACTTC. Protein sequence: CASSQPPPKTSGGQETQYF.

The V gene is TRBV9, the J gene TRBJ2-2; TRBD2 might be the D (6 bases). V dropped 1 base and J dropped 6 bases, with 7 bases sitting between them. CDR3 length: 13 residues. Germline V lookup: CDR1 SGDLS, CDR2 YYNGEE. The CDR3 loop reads CASSVWGAGELFF. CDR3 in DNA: TGTGCCAGCAGCGTATGGGGGGCCGGGGAGCTGTTTTTT.

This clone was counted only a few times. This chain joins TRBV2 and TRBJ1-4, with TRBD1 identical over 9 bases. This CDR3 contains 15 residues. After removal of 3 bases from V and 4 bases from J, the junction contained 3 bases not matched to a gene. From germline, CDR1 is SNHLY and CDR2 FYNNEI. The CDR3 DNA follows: TGTGCCAGCAGTGAGGGGACAGGGTTTAATGAAAAACTGTTTTTT. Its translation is CASSEGTGFNEKLFF.

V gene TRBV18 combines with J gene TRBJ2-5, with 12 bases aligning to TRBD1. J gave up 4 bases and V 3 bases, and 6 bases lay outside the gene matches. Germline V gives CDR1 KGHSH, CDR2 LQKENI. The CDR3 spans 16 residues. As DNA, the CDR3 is TGTGCCAGCTCACCGCAGGGACAGGGGGCAGGAGAGACCCAGTACTTC. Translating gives CASSPQGQGAGETQYF.

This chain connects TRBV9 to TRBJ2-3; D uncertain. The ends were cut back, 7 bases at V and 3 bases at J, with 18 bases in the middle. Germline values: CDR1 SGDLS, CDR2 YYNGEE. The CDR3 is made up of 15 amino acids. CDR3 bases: TGTGCCAGCGCGGTTGGTCGGGTGGAGACAGATACGCAGTATTTT. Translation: CASAVGRVETDTQYF.

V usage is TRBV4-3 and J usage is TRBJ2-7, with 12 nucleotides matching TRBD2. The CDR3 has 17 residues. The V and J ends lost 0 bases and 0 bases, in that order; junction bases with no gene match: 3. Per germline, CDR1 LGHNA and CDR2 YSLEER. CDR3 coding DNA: TGCGCCAGCAGCCAAGAAACTAGCGGGGGGTACTCCTACGAGCAGTACTTC. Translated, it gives CASSQETSGGYSYEQYF.

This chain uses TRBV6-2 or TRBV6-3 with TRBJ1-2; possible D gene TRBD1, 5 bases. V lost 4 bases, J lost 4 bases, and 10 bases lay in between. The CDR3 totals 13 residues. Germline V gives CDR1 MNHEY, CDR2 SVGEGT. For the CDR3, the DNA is TGTGCCAGCAGTTTCGACAGTTTCTATGGCTACACCTTC. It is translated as CASSFDSFYGYTF.

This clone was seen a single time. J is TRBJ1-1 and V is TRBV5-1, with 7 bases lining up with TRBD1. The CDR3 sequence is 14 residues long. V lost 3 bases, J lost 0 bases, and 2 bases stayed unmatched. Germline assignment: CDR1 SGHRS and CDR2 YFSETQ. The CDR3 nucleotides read TGCGCCAGCAGCTGGGGACAGCTGAACACTGAAGCTTTCTTT. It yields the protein CASSWGQLNTEAFF.

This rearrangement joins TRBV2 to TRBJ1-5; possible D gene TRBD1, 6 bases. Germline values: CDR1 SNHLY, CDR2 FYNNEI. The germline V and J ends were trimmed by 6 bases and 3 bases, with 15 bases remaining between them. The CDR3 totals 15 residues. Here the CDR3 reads CASRPGTQANQPQHF. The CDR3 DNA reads TGTGCCAGCAGACCCGGGACACAGGCCAATCAGCCCCAGCATTTT.

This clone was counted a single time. In nucleotides, the CDR3 is TGTGCCAGTAGTACCGGGACTAGCGGGGGACCCCAAGAGACCCAGTACTTC. Protein: CASSTGTSGGPQETQYF. This chain links TRBV19 with TRBJ2-5; 14 bases fit TRBD2. The V gene's germline CDR1 is LNHDA and CDR2 SQIVND (reference sequence). CDR3 length equals 17 residues. V lost 4 bases, J lost 1 base, and 5 bases stayed unmatched. Full variable domain (outside the CDR3, taken from reference TRBV19 and TRBJ2-5): DGGITQSPKYLFRKEGQNVTLSCEQNLNHDAMYWYRQDPGQGLRLIYYSQIVNDFQKGDIAEGYSVSREKKESFPLTVTSAQKNPTAFYLCASSTGTSGGPQETQYFGPGTRLLVL.

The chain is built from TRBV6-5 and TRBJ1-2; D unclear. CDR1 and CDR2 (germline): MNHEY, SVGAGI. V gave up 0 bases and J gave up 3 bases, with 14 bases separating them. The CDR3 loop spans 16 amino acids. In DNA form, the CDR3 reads TGTGCCAGCAGTTACTCGACGAGGGAAGTAGACTATGGCTACACCTTC. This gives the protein CASSYSTREVDYGYTF.

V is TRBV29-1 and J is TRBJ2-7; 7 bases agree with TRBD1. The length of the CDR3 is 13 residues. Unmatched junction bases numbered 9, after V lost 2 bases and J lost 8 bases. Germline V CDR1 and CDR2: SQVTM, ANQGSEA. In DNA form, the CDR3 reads TGCAGCGTTGAAATAACAGGGGCCAAAAAGCAGTACTTC. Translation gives CSVEITGAKKQYF.

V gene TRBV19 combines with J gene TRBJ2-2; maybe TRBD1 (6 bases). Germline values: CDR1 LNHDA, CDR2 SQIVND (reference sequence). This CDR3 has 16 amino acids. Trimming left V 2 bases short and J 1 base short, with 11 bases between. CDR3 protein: CASSILGHKNTGELFF. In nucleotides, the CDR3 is TGTGCCAGTAGTATACTGGGACATAAGAACACCGGGGAGCTGTTTTTT.

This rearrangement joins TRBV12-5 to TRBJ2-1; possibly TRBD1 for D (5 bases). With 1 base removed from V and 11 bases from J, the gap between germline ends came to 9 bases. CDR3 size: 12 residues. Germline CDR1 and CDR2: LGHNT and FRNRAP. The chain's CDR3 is CASGLGKGQQFF. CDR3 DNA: TGTGCTAGTGGTTTGGGGAAGGGGCAGCAGTTCTTC. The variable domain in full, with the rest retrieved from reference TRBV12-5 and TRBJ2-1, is DARVTQTPRHKVTEMGQEVTMRCQPILGHNTVFWYRQTMMQGLELLAYFRNRAPLDDSGMPKDRFSAEMPDATLATLKIQPSEPRDSAVYFCASGLGKGQQFFGPGTRLTVL.